Listed here is a single T cell receptor beta chain. The antigen is undetermined. The entry originates in a study of spatial heterogeneity in lung cancer. In the study overall: The donors, approximately 66 patients with untreated early-stage non-small cell lung cancer, provided the samples. There were, on average, more than ten raw-read appearances for each unique TCR and UMI combination.

Study-level points and caveats: Relative to follow-up, resection was when ubiquitous expanded tumor TCRs appeared more in blood.

Individually, TCR cDNA molecules were each labelled with a unique molecular identifier. TCRdb re-derived calls from the 5' RACE reads in MiXCR, one entry per CDR3 protein. The table has about 41,000 distinct CDR3 sequences, approximately 10% seen once. The sample's time point: blood at routine non-recurrence follow-up after resection. The V end lost 3 bases, the J end lost 4 bases, and 8 bases lay between the germline ends. Germline assignment: CDR1 SGHVS and CDR2 FQNEAQ. The CDR3 spans 13 residues. The receptor was derived from a female donor with early-stage non-small cell lung cancer. The V and J genes are TRBV7-8 and TRBJ2-3, with D possibly matching TRBD1 (6 bases). The sample here was PBMCs, taken at follow-up. Here the CDR3 reads CASSFGGADTQYF. For the CDR3, the DNA is TGTGCCAGCAGCTTTGGGGGCGCAGATACGCAGTATTTT. Together with reference TRBV7-8 and TRBJ2-3, the CDR3 gives the full variable domain: GAGVSQSPRYKVAKRGQDVALRCDPISGHVSLFWYQQALGQGPEFLTYFQNEAQLDKSGLPSDRFFAERPEGSVSTLKIQRTQQEDSAVYLCASSFGGADTQYFGPGTRLTVL.